These 16 T cell receptor beta chains were sequenced from one sample in a study of PD-L1 blockade in urothelial cancer. Measured with immunoSEQ multiplex PCR; TCRdb has only the in-frame clones, and not every one. Of around 66,000 clones in the sample, roughly 90% were seen once. Stated time point: peripheral blood 6 weeks after treatment start. Sequenced material: PBMCs, taken around atezolizumab (anti-PD-L1) treatment. These TCRs come from a man in his sixties with urothelial cancer.

The chain has TRBV7-2 and TRBJ2-7, with a weak D call TRBD1 (6 bases). Germline lookup yields CDR1 SGHTA and CDR2 FQGNSA. The CDR3 length is 14 residues. Trimming took off 4 bases at V and 2 bases at J, with 12 bases between the two ends. This CDR3 reads CASSYQTGPYEQYF. For the CDR3, the DNA is TGTGCCAGCAGCTATCAGACAGGTCCCTACGAGCAGTACTTC.

The chain combines TRBV7-9 with TRBJ2-7; 14 nucleotides agree with TRBD2. Germline CDR1 is SEHNR and CDR2 is FQNEAQ (reference sequence). V was pared by 5 bases and J by 2 bases, with 8 bases of the junction left unmatched. The CDR3 totals 17 residues. The CDR3 protein is CASSQGGTSGGTYEQYF. In DNA, the CDR3 is TGTGCCAGCAGCCAGGGGGGGACTAGCGGGGGAACCTACGAGCAGTACTTC.

This chain links TRBV30 with TRBJ2-1; D uncertain. Trimming removed 1 base at V and 9 bases at J, with 7 bases between. Germline V gene lookup returns CDR1 GTSNPN and CDR2 SVGIG (reference sequence). There are 11 residues in the CDR3. For the CDR3, the DNA is TGTGCCTGGAGTGGCACGGGTGAGCAGTTCTTC. It yields the protein CAWSGTGEQFF.

The gene calls are TRBV11-2 and TRBJ2-5; a possible D gene is TRBD2 (6 bases). CDR1 is SGHAT and CDR2 is FQNNGV in the germline V gene. The CDR3 is 13 residues long. V lost 4 bases to trimming and J lost 5 bases, with 11 bases between them. DNA of the CDR3: TGTGCCAGCAGCTCCGGGAGAGTGGAGACCCAGTACTTC. Its translation is CASSSGRVETQYF.

The table lists this clone with a few counts. V gene TRBV9 combines with J gene TRBJ1-3, with D perhaps matching TRBD1 (5 bases). Trimming left V 0 bases short and J 4 bases short, with 11 bases between. The germline V gene has CDR1 SGDLS and CDR2 YYNGEE. This CDR3 comprises 15 residues. For the CDR3, the DNA is TGTGCCAGCAGCGTAGTACAGGAGCCAGGAAACACCATATATTTT. Protein product: CASSVVQEPGNTIYF.

The chain combines TRBV4-1 with TRBJ2-7; 7 positions agree with TRBD1. The J segment lost 2 bases and the V segment lost 5 bases, leaving 9 bases of the junction unmatched. Germline lookup yields CDR1 MGHRA and CDR2 YSYEKL. The CDR3 runs to 15 residues. Written as DNA, the CDR3 is TGCGCCAGCAGCGATACAGGGGTTACGACCTACGAGCAGTACTTC. Its protein product is CASSDTGVTTYEQYF.

J is TRBJ2-1 and V is TRBV27; 8 bases align to TRBD2. Germline V gene lookup returns CDR1 MNHEY and CDR2 SMNVEV (reference sequence). V shed 0 bases, J shed 10 bases, and the junction held 8 bases outside the gene matches. The CDR3 contains 15 residues. DNA of the CDR3: TGTGCCAGCAGTTTATCGTCTAGCGGGCTTGGGGAGCAGTTCTTC. Its protein product is CASSLSSSGLGEQFF.

The table lists this clone with a few counts. This sequence joins TRBV28 and TRBJ1-5; 9 positions agree with TRBD1. This CDR3 is built from 16 residues. V dropped 5 bases and J dropped 4; count of bases not matched to a gene: 9. Per the germline V gene, CDR1 is MDHEN and CDR2 is SYDVKM. CDR3 protein: CASSLTGGKGNQPQHF. In nucleotides, the CDR3 is TGTGCCAGCAGTCTCACAGGGGGCAAGGGAAATCAGCCCCAGCATTTT. The full variable domain, in which reference TRBV28 and TRBJ1-5 provide the parts outside the CDR3, is DVKVTQSSRYLVKRTGEKVFLECVQDMDHENMFWYRQDPGLGLRLIYFSYDVKMKEKGDIPEGYSVSREKKERFSLILESASTNQTSMYLCASSLTGGKGNQPQHFGDGTRLSIL.

The CDR3: CASSLGGGGETQYF. The CDR3 DNA follows: TGTGCCAGCAGCTTAGGGGGCGGGGGGGAGACCCAGTACTTC. The chain links TRBV11-3 to TRBJ2-5, with 8 nucleotides matching TRBD2. Per the germline V gene, CDR1 is SGHNT and CDR2 is YENEEA. The junction had 3 bases not matched to a gene; V was cut back by 1 base and J by 5 bases. This CDR3 spans 14 amino acids.

This clone appeared a single time. This chain uses TRBV5-1 with TRBJ2-5; 16 bases are a match to TRBD2. The CDR3 covers 17 residues. V lost 4 bases, J lost 5 bases, and 8 bases stayed unmatched. The germline gives CDR1 SGHRS, CDR2 YFSETQ. CDR3 amino acids: CASSPGTSGRAVETQYF. The CDR3 coding sequence is TGCGCCAGCAGCCCCGGGACTAGCGGGAGGGCCGTGGAGACCCAGTACTTC.

J is TRBJ2-1 and V is TRBV27; D unclear. The CDR3 runs to 15 residues. Trimming took off 1 base at V and 6 bases at J, with 13 bases between the two ends. Germline CDR1 reads MNHEY; CDR2 reads SMNVEV (reference sequence). For the CDR3, the DNA is TGTGCCAGCAGTTTATTCTCCACACGTTCCAATGAGCAGTTCTTC. Amino acids: CASSLFSTRSNEQFF.

The V gene is TRBV7-9, the J gene TRBJ2-3; D uncertain. With 5 bases removed from V and 2 bases from J, the gap between germline ends came to 11 bases. This CDR3 region has 14 residues. Germline CDR1 and CDR2: SEHNR and FQNEAQ (reference sequence). The CDR3 DNA reads TGTGCCAGCAGCCCTCTTGAGTCCACAGATACGCAGTATTTT. This encodes CASSPLESTDTQYF.

This rearrangement joins TRBV5-1 to TRBJ2-5, with 10 nucleotides matching TRBD2. J lost 2 bases, V lost 6 bases, and 10 bases had no gene match. The germline V gene encodes CDR1 SGHRS and CDR2 YFSETQ. The CDR3 is 16 residues long. The CDR3: CASKQIGTSVQETQYF. CDR3 DNA: TGCGCCAGCAAACAGATCGGGACTAGCGTACAAGAGACCCAGTACTTC. Full variable domain (remainder filled in from reference TRBV5-1 and TRBJ2-5): KAGVTQTPRYLIKTRGQQVTLSCSPISGHRSVSWYQQTPGQGLQFLFEYFSETQRNKGNFPGRFSGRQFSNSRSEMNVSTLELGDSALYLCASKQIGTSVQETQYFGPGTRLLVL.

The rearrangement uses TRBV7-2 and TRBJ1-2; the match to TRBD1 covers 7 bases. This CDR3 has 15 residues. Looked up from germline, CDR1 is SGHTA and CDR2 is FQGNSA. V trimming: 1 base; J trimming: 0 bases; junction bases outside the gene matches: 2. The CDR3 nucleotides are TGTGCCAGCAGCTTAGGAGGGGGCCCTAACTATGGCTACACCTTC. Its protein product is CASSLGGGPNYGYTF.

The rearrangement joins TRBV2 to TRBJ2-1; 9 positions match TRBD1. CDR1 is SNHLY and CDR2 is FYNNEI in the germline V gene. The CDR3 has 15 amino acids. The J segment lost 4 bases and the V segment lost 6 bases, leaving 7 bases of the junction unmatched. The CDR3 region is CASRKGQGPYNEQFF. The CDR3, as DNA: TGTGCCAGCAGGAAGGGACAGGGTCCTTACAATGAGCAGTTCTTC.

The chain links TRBV7-9 to TRBJ1-1; D remains unclear. V lost 7 bases and J 7 bases, leaving 13 bases between the germline ends. CDR3 length: 12 amino acids. Germline loops: CDR1 SEHNR, CDR2 FQNEAQ (reference sequence). CDR3 protein: CASTREVNEAFF. CDR3 bases: TGTGCCAGCACCCGCGAGGTAAATGAAGCTTTCTTT.